The TCR beta chain described here comes from a study of spatial heterogeneity in lung cancer. The time point is: sample taken at primary tumor resection. Sequencing was performed on whole RNA extracted from tumor and nontumor lung tissue, or from frozen PBMC, and the material was left unsorted. This clonotype was recorded at least ten times. Its antigen is undetermined. TCRdb used MiXCR to reprocess the 5' RACE reads, holding one entry per CDR3 protein. There are about 30,000 distinct CDR3 sequences in the sample; around 6.9% occur only once, and more than 20% lies in the top ten. CDR3 size: 13 residues. Trimming took off 6 bases at V and 2 bases at J, with 11 bases between the two ends. Germline lookup yields CDR1 MNHNS and CDR2 SASEGT. Regarding the study as a whole: Higher tumor mutation counts went along with higher counts of expanded intratumoral alpha and beta TCRs.

Material: lung tumor tissue, obtained at surgery. The sequence came from a male donor with early-stage non-small cell lung cancer. J is TRBJ2-7 and V is TRBV6-1; D gene unclear. The DNA for the CDR3 is TGTGCCAGCAGCCCCCGAGGCGCCTACGAGCAGTACTTC. Protein product: CASSPRGAYEQYF.